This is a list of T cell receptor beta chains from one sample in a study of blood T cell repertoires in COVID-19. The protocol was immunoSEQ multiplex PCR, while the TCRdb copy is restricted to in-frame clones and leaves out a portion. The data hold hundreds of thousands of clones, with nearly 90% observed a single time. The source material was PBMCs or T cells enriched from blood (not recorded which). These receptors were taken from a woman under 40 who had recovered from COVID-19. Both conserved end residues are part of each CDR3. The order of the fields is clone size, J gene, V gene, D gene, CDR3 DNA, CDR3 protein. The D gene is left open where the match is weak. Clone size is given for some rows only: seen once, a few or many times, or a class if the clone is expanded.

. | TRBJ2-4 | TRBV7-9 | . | TGTGCCAGCAGCTTAGGAGACATTCAGTACTTC | CASSLGDIQYF
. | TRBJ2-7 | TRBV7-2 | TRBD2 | TGTGCCAGCAGCTTAGGACTAGCGGGGATCGAGCAGTACTTC | CASSLGLAGIEQYF
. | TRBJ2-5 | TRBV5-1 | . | TGCGCCAGCAGTCCATTGACAGTAAACCCAAGAGAAGCCCAGTACTTC | CASSPLTVNPREAQYF
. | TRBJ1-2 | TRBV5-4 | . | TGTGCCAGCAGCTGGGGGGATGCAAGGGGCGGCTACACCTTC | CASSWGDARGGYTF
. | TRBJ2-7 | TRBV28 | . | TGTGCCAGCAGTCCAGGCCTTGGACTCCCCTACGAGCAGTACTTC | CASSPGLGLPYEQYF
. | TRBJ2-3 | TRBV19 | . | TGTGCCAGTATGTTAGGGGGCACAGATACGCAGTATTTT | CASMLGGTDTQYF
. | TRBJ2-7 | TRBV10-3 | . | TGTGCCATCAGTGAGCGGAGGTCCTACGAGCAGTACTTC | CAISERRSYEQYF
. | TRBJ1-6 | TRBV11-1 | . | TGTGCCAGCAGTCCGCGGAGCTCCTATAATTCACCCCTCCACTTT | CASSPRSSYNSPLHF
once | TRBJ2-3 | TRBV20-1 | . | TGCAGTGCTAGCTCCACAGATACGCAGTATTTT | CSASSTDTQYF
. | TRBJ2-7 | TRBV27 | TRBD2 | TGTGCCAGCAGTTTATACCTAGCGGGTCCTCACGAGCAGTACTTC | CASSLYLAGPHEQYF
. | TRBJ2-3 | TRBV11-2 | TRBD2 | TGTGCCAGCAGCTCCAGACTAGCAACCACAGATACGCAGTATTTT | CASSSRLATTDTQYF
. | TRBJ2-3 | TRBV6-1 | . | TGTGCCAGCAGTGAACGTCGGCAGGGACCCAGGGAGGGCACAGATACGCAGTATTTT | CASSERRQGPREGTDTQYF
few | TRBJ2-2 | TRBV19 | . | TGTGCCAGTAGTATAGCCCAGAACACCGGGGAGCTGTTTTTT | CASSIAQNTGELFF
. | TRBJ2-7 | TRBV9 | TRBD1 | TGTGCCAGCAGCGTAGCCACAGGGGGCTTAAGCGAGCAGTACTTC | CASSVATGGLSEQYF
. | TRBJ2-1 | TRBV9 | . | TGTGCCAGCAGCGACGTACTACGCGGAGAATACAATGAGCAGTTCTTC | CASSDVLRGEYNEQFF
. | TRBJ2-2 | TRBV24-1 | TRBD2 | TGTGCCACCAGTGTGGCGGGAGGAAACGGGGAGCTGTTTTTT | CATSVAGGNGELFF
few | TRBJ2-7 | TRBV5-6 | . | TGTGCCAGCAGAGGGGGGGGTGACGAGCAGTACTTC | CASRGGGDEQYF
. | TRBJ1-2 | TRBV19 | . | TGTGCCAGTAGTTGGGTCGGGGATGGTGGCTACACCTTC | CASSWVGDGGYTF
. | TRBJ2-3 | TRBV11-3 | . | TGTGCCAGCAGCTTATACCACCAGGGGCCCAGCACAGATACGCAGTATTTT | CASSLYHQGPSTDTQYF
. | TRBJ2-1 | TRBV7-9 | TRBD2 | TGTGCCAGCAGCTTAGGTGGCCTAGCGGGGCCCTACAATGAGCAGTTCTTC | CASSLGGLAGPYNEQFF